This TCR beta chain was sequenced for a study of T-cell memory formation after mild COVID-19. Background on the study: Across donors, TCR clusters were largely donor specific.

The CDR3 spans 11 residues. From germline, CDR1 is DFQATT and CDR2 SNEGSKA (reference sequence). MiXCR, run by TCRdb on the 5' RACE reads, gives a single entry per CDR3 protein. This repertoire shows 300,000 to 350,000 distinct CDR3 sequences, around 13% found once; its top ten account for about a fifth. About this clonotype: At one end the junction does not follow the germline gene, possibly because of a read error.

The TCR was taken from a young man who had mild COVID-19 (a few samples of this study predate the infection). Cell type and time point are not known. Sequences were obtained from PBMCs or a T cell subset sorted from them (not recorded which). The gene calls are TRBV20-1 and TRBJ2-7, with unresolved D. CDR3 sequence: CSVRGDYEQYF. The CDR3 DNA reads TGCAGTGTTAGAGGAGATTACGAGCAGTACTTC.